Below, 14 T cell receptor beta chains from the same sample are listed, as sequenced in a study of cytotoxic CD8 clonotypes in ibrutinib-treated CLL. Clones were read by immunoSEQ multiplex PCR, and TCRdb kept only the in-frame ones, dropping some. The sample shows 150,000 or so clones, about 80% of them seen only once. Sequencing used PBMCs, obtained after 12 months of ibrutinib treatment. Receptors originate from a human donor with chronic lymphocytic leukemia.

CDR3 nucleotide sequence: TGTGCCTGGAGCCTCGGGGGGACCCCGTTTTTT. The encoded protein is CAWSLGGTPFF. The V and J genes are TRBV30 and TRBJ1-4; tentative D call: TRBD1 (5 bases). Per germline, CDR1 GTSNPN and CDR2 SVGIG (reference sequence). Trimming shortened V by 3 bases and J by 16 bases, and 15 bases separated the two germline ends. The CDR3 is made up of 11 amino acids.

CDR3 in amino acids: CASSSGTVETQYF. In DNA, the CDR3 is TGTGCCAGCAGCTCTGGAACAGTGGAGACCCAGTACTTC. The gene calls are TRBV6-6 and TRBJ2-5, with D hard to call. Germline lookup yields CDR1 MNHNY and CDR2 SVGAGI (reference sequence). This CDR3 region has 13 residues. V lost 6 bases and J 5 bases, leaving 13 bases between the germline ends.

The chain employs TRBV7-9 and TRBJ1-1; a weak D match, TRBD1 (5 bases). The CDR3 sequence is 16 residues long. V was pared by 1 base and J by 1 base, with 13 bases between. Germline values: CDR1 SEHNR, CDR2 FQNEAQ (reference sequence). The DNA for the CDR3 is TGTGCCAGCAGCTTAGGATTGGGGGGGAGGAACACTGAAGCTTTCTTT. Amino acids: CASSLGLGGRNTEAFF. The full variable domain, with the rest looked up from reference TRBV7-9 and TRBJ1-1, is DTGVSQNPRHKITKRGQNVTFRCDPISEHNRLYWYRQTLGQGPEFLTYFQNEAQLEKSRLLSDRFSAERPKGSFSTLEIQRTEQGDSAMYLCASSLGLGGRNTEAFFGQGTRLTVV.

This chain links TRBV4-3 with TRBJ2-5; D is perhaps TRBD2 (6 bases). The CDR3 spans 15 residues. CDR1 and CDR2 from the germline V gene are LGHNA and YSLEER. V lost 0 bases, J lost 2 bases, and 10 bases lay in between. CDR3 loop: CASSQEGGLQETQYF. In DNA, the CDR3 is TGCGCCAGCAGCCAAGAGGGGGGATTACAAGAGACCCAGTACTTC.

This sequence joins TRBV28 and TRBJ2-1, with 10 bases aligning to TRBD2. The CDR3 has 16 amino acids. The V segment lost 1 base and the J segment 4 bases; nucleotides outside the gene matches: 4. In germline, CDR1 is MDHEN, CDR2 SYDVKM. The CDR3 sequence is CASSLSGLAEYNEQFF. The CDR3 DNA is TGTGCCAGCAGTTTATCCGGACTAGCGGAATACAATGAGCAGTTCTTC.

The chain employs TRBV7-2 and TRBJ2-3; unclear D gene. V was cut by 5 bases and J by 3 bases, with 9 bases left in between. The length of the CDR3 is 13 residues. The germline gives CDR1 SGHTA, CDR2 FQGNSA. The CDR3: CASSRPPTDTQYF. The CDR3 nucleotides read TGTGCCAGCAGCCGCCCTCCAACAGATACGCAGTATTTT.

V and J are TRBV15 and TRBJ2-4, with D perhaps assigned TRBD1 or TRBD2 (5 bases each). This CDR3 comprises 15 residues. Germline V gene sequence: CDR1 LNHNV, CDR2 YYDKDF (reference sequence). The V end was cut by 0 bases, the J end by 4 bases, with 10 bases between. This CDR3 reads CATSRDKGTKNIQYF. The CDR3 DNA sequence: TGTGCCACCAGCAGAGATAAGGGGACGAAAAACATTCAGTACTTC.

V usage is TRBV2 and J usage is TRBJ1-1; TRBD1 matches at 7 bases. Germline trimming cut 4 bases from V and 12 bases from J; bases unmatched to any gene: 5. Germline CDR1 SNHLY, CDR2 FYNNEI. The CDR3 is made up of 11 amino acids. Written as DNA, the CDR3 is TGTGCCAGCAGTGGGGACAGACGGCCTTTCTTT. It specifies CASSGDRRPFF.

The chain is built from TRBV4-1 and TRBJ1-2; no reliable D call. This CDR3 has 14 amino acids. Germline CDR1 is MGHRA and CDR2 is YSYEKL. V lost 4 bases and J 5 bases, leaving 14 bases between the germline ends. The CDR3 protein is CASSPGAFRYGYTF. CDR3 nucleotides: TGCGCCAGCAGCCCAGGCGCTTTTCGTTATGGCTACACCTTC.

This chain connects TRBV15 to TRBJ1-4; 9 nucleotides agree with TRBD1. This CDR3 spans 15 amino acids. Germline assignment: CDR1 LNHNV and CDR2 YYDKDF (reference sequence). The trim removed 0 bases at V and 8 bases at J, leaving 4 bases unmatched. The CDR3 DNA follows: TGTGCCACCAGCAGAGACCCGGGACAGGGCGAAAAACTGTTTTTT. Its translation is CATSRDPGQGEKLFF.

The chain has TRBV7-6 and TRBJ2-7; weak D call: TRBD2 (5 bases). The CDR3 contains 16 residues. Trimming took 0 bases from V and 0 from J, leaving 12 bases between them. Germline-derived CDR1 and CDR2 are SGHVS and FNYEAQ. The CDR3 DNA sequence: TGTGCCAGCAGCTTAGCTCCCCCGGGAACCTCCTACGAGCAGTACTTC. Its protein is CASSLAPPGTSYEQYF.

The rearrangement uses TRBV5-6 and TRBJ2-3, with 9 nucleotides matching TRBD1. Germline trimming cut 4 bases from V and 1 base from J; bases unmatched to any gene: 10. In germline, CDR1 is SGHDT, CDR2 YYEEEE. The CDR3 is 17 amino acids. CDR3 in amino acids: CASSPKQGAGGTDTQYF. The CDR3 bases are TGTGCCAGCAGCCCCAAACAGGGGGCGGGGGGCACAGATACGCAGTATTTT. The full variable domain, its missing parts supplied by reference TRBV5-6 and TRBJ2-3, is DAGVTQSPTHLIKTRGQQVTLRCSPKSGHDTVSWYQQALGQGPQFIFQYYEEEERQRGNFPDRFSGHQFPNYSSELNVNALLLGDSALYLCASSPKQGAGGTDTQYFGPGTRLTVL.

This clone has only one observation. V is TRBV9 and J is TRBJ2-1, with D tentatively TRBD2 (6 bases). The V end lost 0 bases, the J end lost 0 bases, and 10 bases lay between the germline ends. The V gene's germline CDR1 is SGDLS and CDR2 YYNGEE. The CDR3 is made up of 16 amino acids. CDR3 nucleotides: TGTGCCAGCAGCGTAGGTGGCGGGGTCTCCTACAATGAGCAGTTCTTC. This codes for CASSVGGGVSYNEQFF.

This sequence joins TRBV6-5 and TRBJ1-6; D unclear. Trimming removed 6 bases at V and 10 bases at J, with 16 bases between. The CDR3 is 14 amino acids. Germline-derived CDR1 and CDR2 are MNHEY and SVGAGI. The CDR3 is CASSPRTSRSPLHF. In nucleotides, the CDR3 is TGTGCCAGCAGCCCTCGGACGTCGAGGTCACCCCTCCACTTT.